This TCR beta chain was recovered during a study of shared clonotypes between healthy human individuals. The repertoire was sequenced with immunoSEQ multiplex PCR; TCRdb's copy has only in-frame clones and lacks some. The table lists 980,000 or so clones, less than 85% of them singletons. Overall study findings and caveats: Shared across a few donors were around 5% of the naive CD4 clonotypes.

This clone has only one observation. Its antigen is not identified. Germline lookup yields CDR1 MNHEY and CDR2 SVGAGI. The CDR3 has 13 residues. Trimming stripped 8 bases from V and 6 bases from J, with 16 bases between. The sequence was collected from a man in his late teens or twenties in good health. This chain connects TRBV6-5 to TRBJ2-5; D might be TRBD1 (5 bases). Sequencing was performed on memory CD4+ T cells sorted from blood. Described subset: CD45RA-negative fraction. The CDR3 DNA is TGTGCCAGCTTGGGTCCAGGGTCGAAGACCCAGTACTTC. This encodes CASLGPGSKTQYF.